Following are 21 T cell receptor beta chains from one sample sequenced in a study of blood T cell repertoires in COVID-19. Here immunoSEQ multiplex PCR was the method, and the copy in TCRdb shows in-frame clones only, minus some. The profile shows about 220,000 clones, less than 90% of them singletons. The sequenced material came from peripheral blood. The receptor set was obtained from a man aged 35 to 55 with active or convalescent COVID-19.

This chain uses TRBV28 with TRBJ1-1; no firm D call. The V end was cut by 6 bases, the J end by 6 bases, with 14 bases between. The CDR3 has 13 amino acids. Germline CDR1 reads MDHEN; CDR2 reads SYDVKM. The DNA of the CDR3 is TGTGCCAGCAGGTTGAGCGGTCAAGCTGAAGCTTTCTTT. It encodes CASRLSGQAEAFF.

This clone was observed a handful of times. The chain joins TRBV18 to TRBJ1-1, with D possibly being TRBD1 (5 bases). V lost 2 bases and J 5 bases, leaving 9 bases between the germline ends. This CDR3 comprises 13 residues. The germline V gene encodes CDR1 KGHSH and CDR2 LQKENI. In DNA form, the CDR3 reads TGTGCCAGCTCACCAGAACCAGGGACTGAAGCTTTCTTT. Protein: CASSPEPGTEAFF.

The rearrangement links TRBV10-3 to TRBJ1-6; 12 nucleotides agree with TRBD1. V was pared by 0 bases and J by 12 bases, with 6 bases of the junction left unmatched. Looked up from germline, CDR1 is ENHRY and CDR2 is SYGVKD. This CDR3 is 16 amino acids long. The CDR3 nucleotides are TGTGCCATCAGTGAGTCGAGGGACAGGGGGCACGAACCCCTCCACTTT. Protein: CAISESRDRGHEPLHF.

This clone was detected only a few times. The chain recombines TRBV30 with TRBJ1-2, with 8 bases identical to TRBD1. The CDR3 runs 11 residues. V lost 6 bases to trimming and J lost 8 bases; unmatched junction nucleotides: 5. Per the germline V gene, CDR1 is GTSNPN and CDR2 is SVGIG (reference sequence). The CDR3 DNA reads as TGTGCCTGTTACAGGGGGAAAGGCTACACCTTC. This translates into CACYRGKGYTF.

This chain joins TRBV27 and TRBJ1-2; a possible D gene is TRBD1 (6 bases). Germline V gives CDR1 MNHEY, CDR2 SMNVEV (reference sequence). The germline V and J ends were trimmed by 0 bases and 4 bases, with 12 bases remaining between them. The CDR3 is made up of 15 amino acids. CDR3 bases: TGTGCCAGCAGTTTATCGGCGACAGGCGGCTATGGCTACACCTTC. It specifies CASSLSATGGYGYTF.

This chain links TRBV4-1 with TRBJ2-7; possibly TRBD2 for D (6 bases). The CDR3 is 14 amino acids. Deletions cut 8 bases from V and 2 bases from J, with 16 bases between. Germline CDR1 is MGHRA and CDR2 is YSYEKL. The CDR3 DNA reads as TGCGCCAGCTGCCCGCGGGATACAGCCTACGAGCAGTACTTC. It codes for CASCPRDTAYEQYF.

The genes are TRBV27 and TRBJ2-1; 7 bases fit TRBD1. Germline V gene lookup returns CDR1 MNHEY and CDR2 SMNVEV (reference sequence). The J segment lost 8 bases and the V segment lost 3 bases, leaving 4 bases of the junction unmatched. The CDR3 is 13 amino acids. CDR3 region: CASSFQGEHEQFF. CDR3 nucleotide sequence: TGTGCCAGCAGTTTCCAGGGGGAGCATGAGCAGTTCTTC.

The J gene is TRBJ2-1, the V gene TRBV28; TRBD2 agrees at 15 bases. J gave up 2 bases and V 2 bases, and 1 base lay outside the gene matches. The CDR3 spans 17 residues. The V gene's germline CDR1 is MDHEN and CDR2 SYDVKM. CDR3 sequence: CASSLGLAGGPYNEQFF. The CDR3 coding sequence is TGTGCCAGCAGTTTAGGACTAGCGGGAGGGCCCTACAATGAGCAGTTCTTC.

V usage is TRBV5-1 and J usage is TRBJ2-5, with D perhaps TRBD2 (5 bases). CDR3 length: 14 amino acids. CDR1 and CDR2 (germline): SGHRS, YFSETQ. Deletions cut 3 bases from V and 2 bases from J, with 11 bases between. DNA for the CDR3: TGCGCCAGCAGCTCGGTTGGACTTCAAGAGACCCAGTACTTC. This gives the protein CASSSVGLQETQYF. Full variable domain (missing parts from reference TRBV5-1 and TRBJ2-5): KAGVTQTPRYLIKTRGQQVTLSCSPISGHRSVSWYQQTPGQGLQFLFEYFSETQRNKGNFPGRFSGRQFSNSRSEMNVSTLELGDSALYLCASSSVGLQETQYFGPGTRLLVL.

This chain uses TRBV18 with TRBJ2-5, with a possible D match to TRBD2 (6 bases). Germline CDR1 reads KGHSH; CDR2 reads LQKENI. V lost 1 base to trimming and J lost 3 bases, with 12 bases between them. The length of the CDR3 is 15 residues. CDR3 DNA sequence: TGTGCCAGCTCACCACAGGGGAGGTTCGAAGAGACCCAGTACTTC. Protein: CASSPQGRFEETQYF.

V gene TRBV9 combines with J gene TRBJ1-4, with D perhaps TRBD1 (5 bases). CDR1 is SGDLS, CDR2 YYNGEE, per germline. Trimming removed 0 bases from V and 3 bases from J, with 12 bases in between. The length of the CDR3 is 16 residues. The CDR3 bases are TGTGCCAGCAGCGTAGGGTTGGGGCTCCCTAATGAAAAACTGTTTTTT. This encodes CASSVGLGLPNEKLFF.

The chain employs TRBV7-2 and TRBJ1-6, with TRBD1 as a possible D gene (6 bases). The length of the CDR3 is 17 residues. From germline, CDR1 is SGHTA and CDR2 FQGNSA. The V end lost 1 base, the J end lost 12 bases, and 22 bases lay between the germline ends. The CDR3 protein is CASSLVGDTGILRPLHF. In nucleotides, the CDR3 is TGTGCCAGCAGCTTAGTTGGCGATACAGGGATCCTGAGACCCCTCCACTTT.

CDR3 residues: CASSLTGVSGEQYF. CDR3 coding DNA: TGTGCCAGCAGCCTAACGGGAGTCTCAGGCGAGCAGTACTTC. The chain couples TRBV7-9 to TRBJ2-7; the D gene is possibly TRBD2 (6 bases). The CDR3 is 14 amino acids. Germline loops: CDR1 SEHNR, CDR2 FQNEAQ (reference sequence). Trimming left V 5 bases short and J 6 bases short, with 17 bases between.

This sequence joins TRBV4-1 and TRBJ1-4; D is perhaps TRBD1 (6 bases). Germline CDR1 and CDR2: MGHRA and YSYEKL. Trimming removed 3 bases at V and 4 bases at J, with 12 bases between. The CDR3 length is 15 residues. CDR3 loop: CASSQTTGGNEKLFF. CDR3 coding DNA: TGCGCCAGCAGCCAGACGACAGGCGGTAATGAAAAACTGTTTTTT.

The gene calls are TRBV11-2 and TRBJ2-1, with 13 bases that match TRBD2. There are 18 residues in the CDR3. The germline gives CDR1 SGHAT, CDR2 FQNNGV. V was clipped by 4 bases and J by 4 bases; unmatched bases: 10. CDR3 sequence reads: CASSSARTSGRRYNEQFF. The CDR3 nucleotides are TGTGCCAGCAGCTCTGCTCGGACTAGCGGGAGAAGGTACAATGAGCAGTTCTTC.

CDR3 in DNA: TGTGCCAGCAGCGTAGAGGCAGGGAACTATGGCTACACCTTC. Translating it yields CASSVEAGNYGYTF. The chain recombines TRBV9 with TRBJ1-2; perhaps TRBD1 as D (5 bases). With 0 bases removed from V and 2 bases from J, the gap between germline ends came to 8 bases. Germline loops: CDR1 SGDLS, CDR2 YYNGEE. The CDR3 sequence is 14 residues long.

The gene calls are TRBV27 and TRBJ1-1; D is unclear. Germline V gene lookup returns CDR1 MNHEY and CDR2 SMNVEV (reference sequence). Trimming pared 5 bases from V and 0 bases from J, leaving 7 bases between. There are 13 residues in the CDR3. This chain's CDR3 is CASSPRVNTEAFF. The CDR3 DNA reads as TGTGCCAGCAGTCCTCGTGTGAACACTGAAGCTTTCTTT.

CDR3 protein: CASSSTSGGDEQFF. CDR3 DNA: TGTGCCAGCAGCTCGACTAGCGGGGGAGATGAGCAGTTCTTC. This chain links TRBV7-3 with TRBJ2-1; 12 bases fit TRBD2. This CDR3 is built from 14 residues. Germline CDR1 is SGHTA and CDR2 is FQGTGA. The V segment lost 4 bases and the J segment 8 bases; nucleotides outside the gene matches: 3. Together with reference TRBV7-3 and TRBJ2-1, the CDR3 gives the full variable domain: GAGVSQTPSNKVTEKGKYVELRCDPISGHTALYWYRQSLGQGPEFLIYFQGTGAADDSGLPNDRFFAVRPEGSVSTLKIQRTERGDSAVYLCASSSTSGGDEQFFGPGTRLTVL.

This clone was found once. The gene calls are TRBV27 and TRBJ1-1; weak D call: TRBD1 (5 bases). V was shortened by 4 bases and J by 2 bases, with 8 bases between the two germline ends. CDR3 length: 13 amino acids. Germline CDR1 and CDR2: MNHEY and SMNVEV (reference sequence). The chain's CDR3 is CASSSDSNTEAFF. The CDR3 nucleotides are TGTGCCAGCAGTTCCGACAGCAACACTGAAGCTTTCTTT.

CDR3 sequence: CAIRQGSSYEQYF. In DNA form, the CDR3 reads TGTGCCATCAGACAGGGCAGCTCCTACGAGCAGTACTTC. V and J are TRBV2 and TRBJ2-7, with TRBD1 matching 7 bases. CDR1 SNHLY and CDR2 FYNNEI come from the germline V gene. J lost 0 bases, V lost 10 bases, and 6 bases had no gene match. The CDR3 has 13 amino acids.

The genes are TRBV27 and TRBJ2-7; D gene uncertain. The V end lost 5 bases, the J end lost 6 bases, and 14 bases lay between the germline ends. The germline CDR1 and CDR2 sequences are MNHEY and SMNVEV (reference sequence). The CDR3 runs 13 residues. CDR3 nucleotides: TGTGCCAGCAGTCCCCGCCTCCTAAGCGAGCAGTACTTC. Protein product: CASSPRLLSEQYF.